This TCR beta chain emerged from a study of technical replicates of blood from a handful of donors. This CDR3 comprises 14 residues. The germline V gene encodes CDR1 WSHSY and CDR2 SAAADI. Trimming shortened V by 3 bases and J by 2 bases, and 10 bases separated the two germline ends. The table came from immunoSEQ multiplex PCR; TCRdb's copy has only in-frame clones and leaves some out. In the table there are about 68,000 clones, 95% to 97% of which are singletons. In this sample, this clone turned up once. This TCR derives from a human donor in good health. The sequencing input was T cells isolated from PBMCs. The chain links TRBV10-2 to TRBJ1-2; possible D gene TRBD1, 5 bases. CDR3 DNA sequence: TGCGCCAGCAGTGATCAGGGTACGAACTATGGCTACACCTTC. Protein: CASSDQGTNYGYTF.